This T cell receptor (beta chain) derives from a study of CD8 T cells in ankylosing spondylitis. General study findings and limits: Within peripheral blood, clones linked to disease were CD8+ and relatively rare. Characteristic, it appeared, of ankylosing spondylitis blood was a TCR beta motif of eight highly homologous variants. A subset of motif variants has previously been described in the synovial fluid and blood of reactive arthritis. There was reportedly significant enrichment of clones that were disease-linked in matched ankylosing spondylitis synovial fluid.

5'-RACE, quantitative and with molecular barcodes, yielded the TCR beta libraries. TCRdb reanalysed the 5' RACE reads using MiXCR and keeps one entry per CDR3 protein. The sample holds about 840,000 distinct CDR3 sequences, approximately 10% seen once. This clonotype was seen only a few times. Its antigen is not identified. The germline gives CDR1 SGHAT, CDR2 FQNNGV. V trimming: 5 bases; J trimming: 2 bases; junction bases outside the gene matches: 6. The CDR3 spans 15 residues. This TCR came from a male donor with ankylosing spondylitis. Source material: blood, either unsorted or a sorted T cell fraction (not recorded which). The V gene is TRBV11-2, the J gene TRBJ2-7; 10 bases map to TRBD2. Written as DNA, the CDR3 is TGTGCCAGCAGCATCACAGCGGGAGGGACCTACGAGCAGTACTTC. It yields the protein CASSITAGGTYEQYF.